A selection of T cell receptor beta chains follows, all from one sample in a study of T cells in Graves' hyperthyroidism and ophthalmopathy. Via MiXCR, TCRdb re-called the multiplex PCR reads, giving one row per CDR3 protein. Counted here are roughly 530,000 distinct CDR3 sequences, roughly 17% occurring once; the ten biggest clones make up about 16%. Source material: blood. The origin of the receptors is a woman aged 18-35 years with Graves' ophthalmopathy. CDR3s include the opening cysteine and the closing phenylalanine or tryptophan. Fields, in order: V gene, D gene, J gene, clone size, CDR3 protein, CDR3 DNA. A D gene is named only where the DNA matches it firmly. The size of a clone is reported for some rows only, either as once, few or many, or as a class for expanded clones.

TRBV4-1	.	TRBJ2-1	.	CASSQQGWESNEQFF	TGCGCCAGCAGCCAACAGGGGTGGGAGAGCAATGAGCAGTTCTTC
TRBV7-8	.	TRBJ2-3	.	CASSLGAGSQSTDTQYF	TGTGCCAGCAGCTTAGGGGCGGGCTCCCAAAGCACAGATACGCAGTATTTT
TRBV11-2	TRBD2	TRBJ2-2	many	CASTELAGGAGELFF	TGTGCCAGCACCGAACTAGCGGGAGGTGCCGGGGAGCTGTTTTTT
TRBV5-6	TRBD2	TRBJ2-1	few	CASSFPSGSSYNEQFF	TGTGCCAGCAGCTTCCCTAGCGGGAGCTCCTACAATGAGCAGTTCTTC
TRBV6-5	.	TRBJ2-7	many	CASSYSRESSYEQYF	TGTGCCAGCAGTTACTCGCGCGAAAGCTCCTACGAGCAGTACTTC
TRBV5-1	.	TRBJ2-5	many	CASSDNTQIQETQYF	TGCGCCAGCAGCGATAACACCCAGATCCAAGAGACCCAGTACTTC
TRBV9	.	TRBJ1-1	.	CASSGYGGTEAFF	TGTGCCAGCAGCGGATATGGGGGCACTGAAGCTTTCTTT
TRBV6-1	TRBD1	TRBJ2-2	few	CASRPGQGRTGELFF	TGTGCCAGCAGGCCGGGACAGGGAAGAACCGGGGAGCTGTTTTTT
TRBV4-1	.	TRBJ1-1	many	CASSHRDTMNTEAFF	TGCGCCAGCAGCCATCGGGACACAATGAACACTGAAGCTTTCTTT
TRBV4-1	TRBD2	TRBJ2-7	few	CASSQVGGRLYEQYF	TGCGCCAGCAGCCAAGTGGGGGGGAGGCTCTACGAGCAGTACTTC
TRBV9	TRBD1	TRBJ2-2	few	CASSVVQGSTGELFF	TGTGCCAGCAGCGTAGTACAGGGGAGCACCGGGGAGCTGTTTTTT
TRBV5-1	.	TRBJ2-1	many	CASSLVGSYNEQFF	TGCGCCAGCAGCTTGGTTGGATCCTACAATGAGCAGTTCTTC
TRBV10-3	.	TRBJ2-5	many	CAITPSPQETQYF	TGTGCCATCACCCCGTCCCCCCAAGAGACCCAGTACTTC
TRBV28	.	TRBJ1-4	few	CASGQSNEKLFF	TGTGCCAGCGGACAGTCTAATGAAAAACTGTTTTTT
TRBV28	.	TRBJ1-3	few	CASRLNSGNTIYF	TGTGCCAGCAGGTTGAACTCTGGAAACACCATATATTTT
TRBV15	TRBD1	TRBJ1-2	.	CATSRDTGGGYTF	TGTGCCACCAGCAGAGATACAGGGGGCGGCTACACCTTC
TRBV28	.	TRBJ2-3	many	CASSFQGTYTQYF	TGTGCCAGCAGTTTTCAGGGCACATATACGCAGTATTTT
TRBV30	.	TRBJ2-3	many	CAWSRGRTDTQYF	TGTGCCTGGAGCCGGGGAAGAACAGATACGCAGTATTTT
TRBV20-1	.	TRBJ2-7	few	CRARVGGSYEQYF	TGCAGGGCCCGGGTTGGGGGATCCTACGAGCAGTACTTC